These 5 T cell receptor beta chains came from one sample sequenced in a study of blood T cell repertoires in COVID-19. Libraries were prepared by immunoSEQ multiplex PCR; TCRdb keeps only in-frame clonotypes and omits some of them. Of 200,000 to 300,000 clones in the sample, approximately 86% were seen once. What was sequenced was peripheral blood. The receptors originated from a woman aged 55-70 years with COVID-19, enrolled during active disease.

V and J are TRBV30 and TRBJ2-1; 7 bases are a match to TRBD1. V gave up 0 bases and J gave up 7 bases; unmatched junction bases: 0. Per the germline V gene, CDR1 is GTSNPN and CDR2 is SVGIG (reference sequence). The CDR3 extends over 12 amino acids. In DNA, the CDR3 is TGTGCCTGGAGTGTACAGGGGAATGAGCAGTTCTTC. It specifies CAWSVQGNEQFF.

V usage is TRBV2 and J usage is TRBJ1-1; D possibly corresponds to TRBD1 (5 bases). From germline, CDR1 is SNHLY and CDR2 FYNNEI. Trimming shortened V by 6 bases and J by 5 bases, and 19 bases separated the two germline ends. This CDR3 is 15 amino acids long. CDR3: CASRPDGLGATEAFF. For the CDR3, the DNA is TGTGCCAGCAGACCCGACGGCCTTGGGGCTACTGAAGCTTTCTTT.

The chain couples TRBV6-5 to TRBJ2-3; 10 bases are shared with TRBD2. CDR1 and CDR2 (germline): MNHEY, SVGAGI. V gave up 2 bases and J gave up 4 bases; unmatched junction bases: 3. The CDR3 is 15 amino acids. Here the CDR3 DNA reads TGTGCCAGCAGTTACAGCGGGAGGGAATCAGATACGCAGTATTTT. It specifies CASSYSGRESDTQYF.

The V gene is TRBV5-5, the J gene TRBJ1-1, with D possibly being TRBD1 (6 bases). Germline loops: CDR1 SGHKS, CDR2 YYEKEE (reference sequence). V was cut by 3 bases and J by 4 bases, with 10 bases left in between. The length of the CDR3 is 13 residues. The CDR3 DNA is TGTGCCAGCAGCTCCGGGGGGCCCACTGAAGCTTTCTTT. Translated, it gives CASSSGGPTEAFF.

A few counts support this clone. The V gene is TRBV28, the J gene TRBJ1-5; 8 bases align to TRBD1. The germline V gene has CDR1 MDHEN and CDR2 SYDVKM. With V trimmed by 3 bases and J by 5 bases, 9 bases remained unmatched. CDR3 length: 16 amino acids. As DNA, the CDR3 is TGTGCCAGCAGTTTCCCTCGGACAGGGCGGGATCAGCCCCAGCATTTT. This codes for CASSFPRTGRDQPQHF.